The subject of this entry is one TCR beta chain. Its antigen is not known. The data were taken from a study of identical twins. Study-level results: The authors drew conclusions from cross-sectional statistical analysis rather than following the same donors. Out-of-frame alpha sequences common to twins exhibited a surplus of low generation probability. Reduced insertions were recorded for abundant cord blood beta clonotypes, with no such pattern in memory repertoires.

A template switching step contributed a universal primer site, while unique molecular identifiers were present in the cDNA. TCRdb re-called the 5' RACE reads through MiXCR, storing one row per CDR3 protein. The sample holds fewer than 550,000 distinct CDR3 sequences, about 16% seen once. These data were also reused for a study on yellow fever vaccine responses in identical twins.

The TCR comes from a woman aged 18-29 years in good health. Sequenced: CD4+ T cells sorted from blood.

CDR3 sequence: CSARIANQETQYF. The DNA of the CDR3 is TGCAGTGCCCGGATAGCGAATCAAGAGACCCAGTACTTC. The rearrangement joins TRBV20-1 to TRBJ2-5; D possibly corresponds to TRBD2 (5 bases). Trimming stripped 6 bases from V and 2 bases from J, with 13 bases between. The CDR3 totals 13 residues. Germline V gene sequence: CDR1 DFQATT, CDR2 SNEGSKA (reference sequence).